This is a list of T cell receptor beta chains from one sample in a study of T cells in Graves' hyperthyroidism and ophthalmopathy. TCRdb itself ran the multiplex PCR reads through MiXCR, one entry per CDR3 protein. Among hundreds of thousands of distinct CDR3 sequences, roughly 15% were seen once, and the ten largest hold around 12%. The sequenced material came from blood. Receptors were obtained from a woman in her forties or fifties with Graves' ophthalmopathy. CDR3s include the opening cysteine and the closing phenylalanine or tryptophan. The D gene is left open where the match is weak. Size is stated for part of the rows, as once, few or many counts, or as a class when the clone is expanded.

size: few
J: TRBJ2-5
V: TRBV4-1
D: TRBD1
DNA: TGCGCCAGCAGCCCGAGGACAGGGGAAGGAGAGACCCAGTACTTC
CDR3: CASSPRTGEGETQYF

size: many
J: TRBJ1-2
V: TRBV11-2
D: NA
DNA: TGTGCCAGCAGCTTAGCGACCCGGTTTGGCTACACCTTC
CDR3: CASSLATRFGYTF

size: NA
J: TRBJ2-1
V: TRBV5-5
D: NA
DNA: TGTGCCAGCAGCTTGGACTCCGCGGCCTACAATGAGCAGTTCTTC
CDR3: CASSLDSAAYNEQFF

size: many
J: TRBJ1-1
V: TRBV12-3/TRBV12-4
D: NA
DNA: TGTGCCAGCAGCCCTCAATACGCAGGATACACTGAAGCTTTCTTT
CDR3: CASSPQYAGYTEAFF

size: many
J: TRBJ2-1
V: TRBV2
D: NA
DNA: TGTGCCAGCGGGCTAGCGTCAACTGACTACAATGAGCAGTTCTTC
CDR3: CASGLASTDYNEQFF

size: once
J: TRBJ1-2
V: TRBV5-1
D: NA
DNA: TGCGCCAGCAGATTGGACAGTTCCCTCTATGGCTACACCTTC
CDR3: CASRLDSSLYGYTF

size: NA
J: TRBJ2-7
V: TRBV20-1
D: TRBD1
DNA: TGCAGTGCTAGAGTATCAGGGGGAACCTACGAGCAGTACTTC
CDR3: CSARVSGGTYEQYF

size: NA
J: TRBJ2-5
V: TRBV20-1
D: NA
DNA: TGCAGTGCTCGGCGGGGAACCCAAGAGACCCAGTACTTC
CDR3: CSARRGTQETQYF

size: few
J: TRBJ2-2
V: TRBV28
D: NA
DNA: TGTGCCAGCAGTTTCGACGGTGCGAACACCGGGGAGCTGTTTTTT
CDR3: CASSFDGANTGELFF

size: few
J: TRBJ2-5
V: TRBV6-1
D: NA
DNA: TGTGCCACCAGGGGGGGGGAGACCCAGTACTTC
CDR3: CATRGGETQYF

size: few
J: TRBJ2-7
V: TRBV2
D: TRBD2
DNA: TGTGCCAGCAGCCATAGCGGGAGCACCTACGAGCAGTACTTC
CDR3: CASSHSGSTYEQYF

size: many
J: TRBJ2-1
V: TRBV28
D: NA
DNA: TGTGCCGGTTGGACAGTTTTGTATGAGCAGTTCTTC
CDR3: CAGWTVLYEQFF

size: many
J: TRBJ2-1
V: TRBV12-5
D: TRBD2
DNA: TGTGCTAGTGGTTTGACCGGGACTAGTGACTACAATGAGCAGTTCTTC
CDR3: CASGLTGTSDYNEQFF

size: few
J: TRBJ1-6
V: TRBV27
D: NA
DNA: TGTGCCAGCAGACTGTCTCAAGAAGGCTATAATTCACCCCTCCACTTT
CDR3: CASRLSQEGYNSPLHF

size: many
J: TRBJ1-1
V: TRBV28
D: TRBD1
DNA: TGTGCCAGCAGCCCCGGGAGGGGGCTAGCTTTCTTT
CDR3: CASSPGRGLAFF

size: many
J: TRBJ1-2
V: TRBV28
D: NA
DNA: TGTGCCAGCAGTCTTTATCTAGACCGGGACTATGGCTACACCTTC
CDR3: CASSLYLDRDYGYTF

size: NA
J: TRBJ2-1
V: TRBV19
D: NA
DNA: TGTGCCAGTAGGAAGTGGGGGCACTCCAGAAATGAGCAGTTCTTC
CDR3: CASRKWGHSRNEQFF

size: NA
J: TRBJ2-3
V: TRBV7-9
D: TRBD2
DNA: TGTGCCAGCAGCCCGGGGACTAGCAGAATCACAGATACGCAGTATTTT
CDR3: CASSPGTSRITDTQYF

size: NA
J: TRBJ2-7
V: TRBV14
D: TRBD1
DNA: TGTGCCAGCAGCCAGGGACAGGGGCTGAACGAGCAGTACTTC
CDR3: CASSQGQGLNEQYF

size: few
J: TRBJ2-7
V: TRBV7-2
D: TRBD2
DNA: TGTGCCAGCAGTGGAACTAGCGGGAGTGCCTACGAGCAGTACTTC
CDR3: CASSGTSGSAYEQYF

size: NA
J: TRBJ1-1
V: TRBV27
D: NA
DNA: TGTGCCAGCAGTGCCACATCGATTAAGAAGACTGAAGCTTTCTTT
CDR3: CASSATSIKKTEAFF

size: few
J: TRBJ1-3
V: TRBV6-6
D: TRBD1
DNA: TGTGCCAGCAGTTACTCGACAGGGAGAAACACCATATATTTT
CDR3: CASSYSTGRNTIYF

size: NA
J: TRBJ1-1
V: TRBV19
D: NA
DNA: TGTGCCAGTAGTCCGCCGGGGGTAGGAGTCACTGAAGCTTTCTTT
CDR3: CASSPPGVGVTEAFF

size: once
J: TRBJ2-7
V: TRBV3-1
D: NA
DNA: TGTGCCAGCAGTAATAGTGCAAGGTACGAGCAGTACTTC
CDR3: CASSNSARYEQYF

size: NA
J: TRBJ2-3
V: TRBV6-1
D: NA
DNA: TGTGCCAGCAGTGTCCGCAGGGGTAGCACAGATACGCAGTATTTT
CDR3: CASSVRRGSTDTQYF

size: NA
J: TRBJ2-1
V: TRBV6-5
D: NA
DNA: TGTGCCAGCAGTTACTCGTCTGTTATCAGTAGCTCCTACAATGAGCAGTTCTTC
CDR3: CASSYSSVISSSYNEQFF

size: many
J: TRBJ2-7
V: TRBV15
D: TRBD1
DNA: TGTGCCACCAGCGTAGGACAGGGGACCTTCTCCTACGAGCAGTACTTC
CDR3: CATSVGQGTFSYEQYF

size: many
J: TRBJ2-7
V: TRBV4-2
D: NA
DNA: TGTGCCAGCAGCCTGGGGACACTCCGCGGGGACGAGCAGTACTTC
CDR3: CASSLGTLRGDEQYF

size: many
J: TRBJ2-1
V: TRBV5-1
D: NA
DNA: TGCGCCAGCAGCCCGGGGACGGGCGACTCTTACAATGAGCAGTTCTTC
CDR3: CASSPGTGDSYNEQFF

size: NA
J: TRBJ1-2
V: TRBV5-1
D: TRBD1
DNA: TGCGCCAGCAGCTTACCCCAGGGGGGAAAAGCTAACTATGGCTACACCTTC
CDR3: CASSLPQGGKANYGYTF

size: many
J: TRBJ1-5
V: TRBV5-1
D: TRBD1
DNA: TGCGCCAGCAGCTTGGATGGGACAGGGAGTAATCAGCCCCAGCATTTT
CDR3: CASSLDGTGSNQPQHF

size: many
J: TRBJ2-7
V: TRBV2
D: TRBD2
DNA: TGTGCCAGCAGTGGGGCTAGCGGGCACTACGAGCAGTACTTC
CDR3: CASSGASGHYEQYF

size: many
J: TRBJ1-2
V: TRBV4-1
D: TRBD1
DNA: TGCGCCAGCAGCCAGGGGAGGACAGGCTATGGCTACACCTTC
CDR3: CASSQGRTGYGYTF

size: many
J: TRBJ1-2
V: TRBV4-3
D: NA
DNA: TGCGCCAGCAGCCAAGATTTCCGGGGCGGATATGGCTACACCTTC
CDR3: CASSQDFRGGYGYTF

size: many
J: TRBJ1-2
V: TRBV27
D: NA
DNA: TGTGCCAGCAGGGCCTCGGGGGGCGCTGGCTACACCTTC
CDR3: CASRASGGAGYTF

size: many
J: TRBJ1-1
V: TRBV29-1
D: NA
DNA: TGCAGCGTTGGGGACACTGAAGCTTTCTTT
CDR3: CSVGDTEAFF

size: NA
J: TRBJ1-2
V: TRBV28
D: TRBD1
DNA: TGTGCCAGCAGTGAGACAGGGGCTAACTATGGCTACACCTTC
CDR3: CASSETGANYGYTF

size: many
J: TRBJ2-2
V: TRBV20-1
D: NA
DNA: TGCAGTGCTAGAGGTTTGGGCAGGGGTATCGGGGAGCTGTTTTTT
CDR3: CSARGLGRGIGELFF

size: few
J: TRBJ2-1
V: TRBV7-7
D: NA
DNA: TGTGCTAGCAGCCCTCACACCCTGGATGAGCAGTTCTTC
CDR3: CASSPHTLDEQFF

size: NA
J: TRBJ2-3
V: TRBV20-1
D: NA
DNA: TGCAATGCTAGCGGGACAGGGGAGCTCTATACGCAGTATTTT
CDR3: CNASGTGELYTQYF

size: many
J: TRBJ2-7
V: TRBV27
D: NA
DNA: TGTGCCAGCAAAGGGCCGGCGAGAGAGCAGTACTTC
CDR3: CASKGPAREQYF

size: many
J: TRBJ2-1
V: TRBV3-1
D: NA
DNA: TGTGCCAGCAGCCGGGAGCACTCCTACAATGAGCAGTTCTTC
CDR3: CASSREHSYNEQFF

size: few
J: TRBJ2-1
V: TRBV9
D: TRBD2
DNA: TGTGCCAGCAGCGTAGAGGGCGGGAGGATAAATGAGCAGTTCTTC
CDR3: CASSVEGGRINEQFF

size: many
J: TRBJ2-5
V: TRBV11-2
D: NA
DNA: TGTGCCAGCAGCCCACCACACGGACGCGGGGAGACCCAGTACTTC
CDR3: CASSPPHGRGETQYF

size: NA
J: TRBJ1-5
V: TRBV20-1
D: NA
DNA: TGCAGTGCTAGGGCTCAGCCCCAGCATTTT
CDR3: CSARAQPQHF

size: many
J: TRBJ1-6
V: TRBV6-1
D: NA
DNA: TGTGCCAGCAGTCTCACCAGGGAGCATAATTCACCCCTCCACTTT
CDR3: CASSLTREHNSPLHF

size: NA
J: TRBJ1-1
V: TRBV20-1
D: NA
DNA: TGCAGTGCTAGAGATAGTCAGGGTACTGAAGCTTTCTTT
CDR3: CSARDSQGTEAFF

size: NA
J: TRBJ1-6
V: TRBV20-1
D: NA
DNA: TGCAGTGCTAGACAAGGCCCGTATAATTCACCCCTCCACTTT
CDR3: CSARQGPYNSPLHF